The rows below give T cell receptor beta chains drawn from one sample of a study of T-cell memory formation after mild COVID-19. TCRdb used MiXCR to reprocess the 5' RACE reads, holding one entry per CDR3 protein. The sample yields 85,000 to 120,000 distinct CDR3 sequences, around 15% seen once. The sample was PBMCs or a T cell subset sorted from them (not recorded which). Receptor source: an adult woman who had mild COVID-19 (a few samples of this study predate the infection). Cell type and time point are not known. The CDR3 runs from the conserved cysteine through the conserved F or W. The D gene is left open where the match is weak. Size is stated for part of the rows, as once, few or many counts, or as a class when the clone is expanded.

clone size,V gene,D gene,J gene,CDR3 DNA,CDR3 protein
.,TRBV12-3/TRBV12-4,.,TRBJ1-1,TGTGCCAGCAGTCGCCCCCCTGGGGTCCGCACAGCTTTCTTT,CASSRPPGVRTAFF
few,TRBV12-5,.,TRBJ1-2,TGTGCTAGTGGTAGCCAGGGCCGTGGCTACACCTTC,CASGSQGRGYTF
.,TRBV7-9,TRBD1,TRBJ2-5,TGTGCCAGCAGCTCTCAGGGGGCACTAAGAGAGACCCAGTACTTC,CASSSQGALRETQYF
few,TRBV20-1,TRBD2,TRBJ2-1,TGCAGTGCTAGAGACGCAGGGACTAAGCAGTTCTTC,CSARDAGTKQFF
.,TRBV7-6,.,TRBJ2-3,TGTGCCAGCAGTTATAGCGTTACAGATACGCAGTATTTT,CASSYSVTDTQYF
.,TRBV12-3/TRBV12-4,.,TRBJ1-1,TGTGCCAGCAGTTTGGGGAAATTCGCTGAAGCTTTCTTT,CASSLGKFAEAFF
few,TRBV6-2/TRBV6-3,.,TRBJ2-3,TGTGCCAGCAGTTCGACTAGGCTGTACGATACGCAGTATTTT,CASSSTRLYDTQYF
few,TRBV20-1,TRBD1,TRBJ1-2,TGCAGTGCTAGGCACCGGGACAGGGTCGACTACACCTTC,CSARHRDRVDYTF
many,TRBV20-1,.,TRBJ2-7,TGCAGTGCTAGAGATCCTTTCGGGACTTCGAGCTCCTACGAGCAGTACTTC,CSARDPFGTSSSYEQYF
.,TRBV12-3/TRBV12-4,TRBD2,TRBJ2-3,TGTGCCAGCAGTATTAGCGGGAGCGACACAGATACGCAGTATTTT,CASSISGSDTDTQYF
few,TRBV12-3/TRBV12-4,TRBD2,TRBJ2-1,TGTGCCAGCACCCAACCCGGGAGGGATAGCAATGAGCAGTTCTTC,CASTQPGRDSNEQFF
few,TRBV19,.,TRBJ1-2,TGTGCCAGTAGTATAGTCACCCAGGGTAGCTATCGCTACACCTTC,CASSIVTQGSYRYTF
.,TRBV7-9,TRBD2,TRBJ2-1,TGTGCCCCTCTCCGCGCGGGGGAGAACAATGAGCAGTTCTTC,CAPLRAGENNEQFF
once,TRBV12-3/TRBV12-4,.,TRBJ2-7,TGTGCCAGCAGTCCCCGGGACGGCCCTAGCTCCTACGAGCAGTACTTC,CASSPRDGPSSYEQYF
.,TRBV20-1,.,TRBJ1-1,TGCAGTGCTAGAGGGCAGTGGGACACTGAAGCTTTCTTT,CSARGQWDTEAFF
.,TRBV5-5,TRBD2,TRBJ2-2,TGTGCCAGCAGCCCCGGGGGGGGGGCGTCCGGGGAGCTGTTTTTT,CASSPGGGASGELFF
many,TRBV3-1,TRBD1,TRBJ2-5,TGTGCCAGCAGCCCCGGACAGGGTGGGGAGACCCAGTACTTC,CASSPGQGGETQYF
.,TRBV9,.,TRBJ1-2,TGTGCCAGCAGCGTAGTAGGGGGGACTAACTATGGCTACACCTTC,CASSVVGGTNYGYTF
few,TRBV4-1,TRBD1,TRBJ1-4,TGCGCCAGCAGCCAGGGACAGGGACGAGAGGAAAAACTGTTTTTT,CASSQGQGREEKLFF
.,TRBV7-8,TRBD2,TRBJ2-3,TGTGCCAGCAGCTTAACCCTACCGGGAGGAGGCACAGATACGCAGTATTTT,CASSLTLPGGGTDTQYF
.,TRBV9,TRBD2,TRBJ2-3,TGTGCCAGCACCACCACGGGGGGGCTAGATACGCAGTATTTT,CASTTTGGLDTQYF
few,TRBV25-1,.,TRBJ1-2,TGTGCCAGCCGAGGGGGGTCTGGCTACACCTTC,CASRGGSGYTF
few,TRBV15,.,TRBJ1-1,TGTGCCACCCGGGACATTAGGAGAACTGAAGCTTTCTTT,CATRDIRRTEAFF
few,TRBV5-1,TRBD1,TRBJ2-1,TGCGCCAGCAGCTTTGGTCAGGGGGCTGAGGAGCAGTTCTTC,CASSFGQGAEEQFF
few,TRBV10-3,.,TRBJ1-2,TGTGCCATCAGGGGGCCCGATCTAGAGCATGGCTACACCTTC,CAIRGPDLEHGYTF
.,TRBV20-1,TRBD2,TRBJ2-3,TGCAGTGCTAGTCCGGCTAGCGGAGTTGAAGCAGATACGCAGTATTTT,CSASPASGVEADTQYF
few,TRBV12-3/TRBV12-4,.,TRBJ1-5,TGTGCCAGCAGATTCGGACAGAGCAATCAGCCCCAGCATTTT,CASRFGQSNQPQHF
few,TRBV24-1,.,TRBJ1-5,TGTGCCACCAGTGCCTTCAATCAGCCCCAGCATTTT,CATSAFNQPQHF
.,TRBV15,TRBD1,TRBJ1-5,TGTGCCACCAGCCCACAACTTCGGACAGGGAGCAATCAGCCCCAGCATTTT,CATSPQLRTGSNQPQHF
few,TRBV10-2,.,TRBJ2-7,TGCGCCAGCAGGGAGCCCCCCGTGGCCTACGAGCAGTACTTC,CASREPPVAYEQYF